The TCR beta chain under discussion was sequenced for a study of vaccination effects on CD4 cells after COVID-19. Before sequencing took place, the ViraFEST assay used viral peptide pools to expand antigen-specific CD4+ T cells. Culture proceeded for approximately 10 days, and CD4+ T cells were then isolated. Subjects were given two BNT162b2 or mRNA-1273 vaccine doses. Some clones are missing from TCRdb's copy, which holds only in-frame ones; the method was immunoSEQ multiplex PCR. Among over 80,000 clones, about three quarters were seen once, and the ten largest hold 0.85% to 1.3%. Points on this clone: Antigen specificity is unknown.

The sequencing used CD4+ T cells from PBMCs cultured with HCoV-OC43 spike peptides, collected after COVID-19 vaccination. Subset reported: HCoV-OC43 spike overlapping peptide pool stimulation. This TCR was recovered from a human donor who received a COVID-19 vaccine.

The CDR3 protein is CASSPIGGAQDLYGYTF. The CDR3 nucleotides are TGTGCCAGCTCACCCATCGGTGGAGCCCAGGACCTCTATGGCTACACCTTC. The gene calls are TRBV18 and TRBJ1-2; D gene unclear. The germline CDR1 and CDR2 sequences are KGHSH and LQKENI. V was pared by 3 bases and J by 4 bases, with 21 bases between. CDR3 length: 17 residues.